Below are 14 T cell receptor beta chains sequenced from a single sample in a study of cytomegalovirus exposure and HLA in healthy donors (dated by TCRdb to 2016 to 2017). Libraries were prepared through the immunoSEQ multiplex PCR assay. A mixture of 60 forward primers for TCR Vbeta segments and 13 reverse primers for TCR Jbeta segments was used in the multiplex PCR. Entries here come from immuneACCESS through TCRdb and include only in-frame sequences with V and J called. Some clones fail to appear in such tables; in the studies checked, an unresolved V gene covers under half of the shortfall, and the cause of the remainder is unknown. The sample table contains about 100,000 clones; only one count was recorded for over 60% of them. The top ten clonotypes cover roughly 5.9% of the sample. Sequencing input: PBMCs. These receptors all stem from a man aged 60 to 75 in good health and CMV-seropositive.

Comment on this clone: Other DNA sequences from this sample encode an identical CDR3 as well. V usage is TRBV28 and J usage is TRBJ1-3; D is possibly TRBD1 (5 bases). CDR1 is MDHEN and CDR2 is SYDVKM in the germline V gene. CDR3 size: 14 residues. With 5 bases removed from V and 2 bases from J, the gap between germline ends came to 10 bases. CDR3 sequence: CASSPGGAGNTIYF. CDR3 DNA: TGTGCCAGCAGTCCGGGGGGGGCTGGAAACACCATATATTTT.

The rearrangement joins TRBV5-1 to TRBJ1-2, with D possibly being TRBD1 (6 bases). CDR1 is SGHRS and CDR2 is YFSETQ in the germline V gene. The length of the CDR3 is 12 residues. Trimming left V 3 bases short and J 4 bases short, with 7 bases between. The CDR3 is CASSSDSYGYTF. The DNA of the CDR3 is TGCGCCAGCAGCTCGGACAGCTATGGCTACACCTTC.

V and J are TRBV19 and TRBJ2-5, with 7 positions matching TRBD2. The CDR3 totals 14 residues. With 3 bases clipped from V and 6 bases from J, the junction kept 7 bases outside the gene matches. The germline CDR1 and CDR2 sequences are LNHDA and SQIVND (reference sequence). The CDR3 loop reads CASSIPGRVKTQYF. The CDR3 nucleotides are TGTGCCAGTAGTATTCCGGGGAGGGTAAAGACCCAGTACTTC.

The chain uses TRBV4-2 and TRBJ1-3, with 7 bases that match TRBD1. Losses at the gene ends were 4 bases for V and 0 bases for J; bases not matched to a gene: 6. This CDR3 comprises 16 residues. The germline V gene has CDR1 LGHNA and CDR2 YNFKEQ. This chain's CDR3 is CASSPDRDSSGNTIYF. CDR3 nucleotide sequence: TGTGCCAGCAGCCCCGACCGGGACAGCTCTGGAAACACCATATATTTT.

This clone was seen just once. CDR3 nucleotides: TGCGCCAGCAGCGTTGGACAGGCCGCTATGGGCTACACCTTC. The encoded protein is CASSVGQAAMGYTF. The chain carries TRBV5-1 and TRBJ1-2; 7 bases map to TRBD1. The CDR3 has 14 amino acids. CDR1 and CDR2 from the germline V gene are SGHRS and YFSETQ. With V trimmed by 4 bases and J by 8 bases, 11 bases remained unmatched.

V gene TRBV12-5 combines with J gene TRBJ1-1; TRBD1 might be the D (6 bases). Trimming took 7 bases from V and 2 from J, leaving 20 bases between them. The CDR3 covers 16 residues. Germline values: CDR1 LGHNT, CDR2 FRNRAP. CDR3 amino acids: CASATFGQTPNTEAFF. CDR3 bases: TGTGCTAGTGCTACCTTCGGACAGACACCCAACACTGAAGCTTTCTTT.

The chain uses TRBV13 and TRBJ2-3; 10 nucleotides match TRBD1. The V gene end was trimmed by 6 bases and the J gene end by 1 base; junction bases not matched to a gene: 10. Looked up from germline, CDR1 is PRHDT and CDR2 is FYEKMQ (reference sequence). The CDR3 sequence is 17 residues long. Here the CDR3 DNA reads TGTGCCAGCAGAGGACAGGGGGTTGAGTTGGGCACAGATACGCAGTATTTT. Translating it yields CASRGQGVELGTDTQYF.

This clone was picked up one time. The chain couples TRBV11-2 to TRBJ2-6, with 8 positions matching TRBD1. The CDR3 runs 15 residues. The J segment lost 3 bases and the V segment lost 5 bases, leaving 3 bases of the junction unmatched. In germline, CDR1 is SGHAT, CDR2 FQNNGV. The CDR3 region has the DNA TGTGCCAGCAGCCTGACAGGGGATGGGGCCAACGTCCTGACTTTC. Translated, it gives CASSLTGDGANVLTF.

The chain links TRBV28 to TRBJ1-1; unclear D gene. V lost 5 bases and J lost 1, with 8 bases in between. The germline gives CDR1 MDHEN, CDR2 SYDVKM. This CDR3 spans 13 amino acids. CDR3 region: CASSHLRNTEAFF. The DNA for the CDR3 is TGTGCCAGCAGTCACTTAAGGAACACTGAAGCTTTCTTT.

The chain uses TRBV9 and TRBJ2-1; 12 nucleotides agree with TRBD2. There are 16 residues in the CDR3. Germline V gene lookup returns CDR1 SGDLS and CDR2 YYNGEE. J was trimmed by 6 bases and V by 3 bases; bases with no gene match: 7. Here the CDR3 DNA reads TGTGCCAGCAGCGCCACGCTAGCGGGGGGGCGCAATGAGCAGTTCTTC. Translation: CASSATLAGGRNEQFF.

J is TRBJ2-7 and V is TRBV2; the D is unclear. CDR3 size: 11 residues. Trimming left V 1 base short and J 6 bases short, with 4 bases between. Germline V gives CDR1 SNHLY, CDR2 FYNNEI. CDR3 in amino acids: CASSEGLEQYF. CDR3 DNA sequence: TGTGCCAGCAGTGAAGGTCTCGAGCAGTACTTC.

This chain uses TRBV4-2 with TRBJ1-1; no clear D gene. The CDR3 totals 14 residues. V was shortened by 3 bases and J by 7 bases, with 15 bases between the two germline ends. Germline values: CDR1 LGHNA, CDR2 YNFKEQ. The chain's CDR3 is CASSQGRPKVEAFF. DNA for the CDR3: TGTGCCAGCAGCCAGGGCCGGCCCAAAGTTGAAGCTTTCTTT.

The rearrangement links TRBV5-4 to TRBJ2-3; 15 bases fit TRBD2. CDR3 size: 20 residues. Germline V CDR1 and CDR2: SGHNT, YYREEE (reference sequence). V lost 0 bases, J lost 0 bases, and 8 bases stayed unmatched. Here the CDR3 DNA reads TGTGCCAGCAGCTTGGGGGGACTAGCGGGGGGCCGATATAGCACAGATACGCAGTATTTT. Encoded protein: CASSLGGLAGGRYSTDTQYF.

The rearrangement uses TRBV5-1 and TRBJ2-7, with 7 bases identical to TRBD1. V lost 4 bases to trimming and J lost 6 bases; unmatched junction nucleotides: 7. This CDR3 has 13 residues. Per the germline V gene, CDR1 is SGHRS and CDR2 is YFSETQ. The CDR3 coding sequence is TGCGCCAGCAGCCTAGGACAGGACCGCGAGCAGTACTTC. This encodes CASSLGQDREQYF.